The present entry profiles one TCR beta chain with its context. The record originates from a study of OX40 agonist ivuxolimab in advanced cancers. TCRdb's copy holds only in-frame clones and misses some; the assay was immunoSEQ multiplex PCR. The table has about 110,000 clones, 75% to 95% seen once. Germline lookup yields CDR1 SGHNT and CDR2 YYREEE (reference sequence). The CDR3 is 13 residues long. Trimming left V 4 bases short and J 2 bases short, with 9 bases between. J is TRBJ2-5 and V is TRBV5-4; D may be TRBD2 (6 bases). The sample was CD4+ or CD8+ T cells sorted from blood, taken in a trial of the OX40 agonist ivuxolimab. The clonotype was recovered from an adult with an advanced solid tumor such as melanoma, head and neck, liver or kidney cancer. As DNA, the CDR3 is TGTGCCAGCAGCCGGGGGAGACAAGAGACCCAGTACTTC. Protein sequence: CASSRGRQETQYF.